This T cell receptor beta chain was recorded in a study of blood T cell repertoires in COVID-19. Study at large: There were acute and convalescent COVID-19 samples, and they came from the United States, Italy and Spain. PBMCs, B-cell-depleted T cells, or T cells were the source of the cDNA or gDNA that made up the material.

This clone was found once. Germline values: CDR1 SGHTS, CDR2 YDEGEE. CDR3 size: 16 residues. The germline V and J ends were trimmed by 0 bases and 13 bases, with 20 bases remaining between them. Authors' methods: Amplification from reference gene primers served as the basis for estimated nucleated cell counts. Clones were sequenced by immunoSEQ multiplex PCR, and TCRdb holds only the in-frame ones, with some missing. The DNA gave D and trimming, while V, J and clone size come from that table. The sample records more than 60,000 clones, around 87% being singletons. The sequence was collected from a man aged 55-75 years with acute or convalescent COVID-19. Sequenced sample: peripheral blood. The gene calls are TRBV5-8 and TRBJ1-6; perhaps TRBD1 as D (5 bases). The CDR3 loop reads CASSLGSDSGAGPLHF. DNA for the CDR3: TGTGCCAGCAGCTTGGGGAGCGACAGCGGGGCTGGTCCCCTCCACTTT.